Detailed here is one TCR beta chain. This record belongs to a study of OX40 agonist ivuxolimab in advanced cancers. Germline values: CDR1 MNHNY, CDR2 SVGAGI (reference sequence). CDR3 length: 15 residues. After removal of 6 bases from V and 1 base from J, the junction contained 4 bases not matched to a gene. Repertoires were generated with immunoSEQ multiplex PCR, while TCRdb's copy carries only in-frame clones and drops some. The table shows 77,000 or so clones, with about 93% occurring only once. This TCR was sampled from an adult with an advanced solid tumor such as melanoma, head and neck, liver or kidney cancer. The sample was CD4+ or CD8+ T cells sorted from blood, taken in a trial of the OX40 agonist ivuxolimab. The chain has TRBV6-6 and TRBJ2-2; TRBD1 aligns across 8 bases. The DNA of the CDR3 is TGTGCCAGCAGGGTGGGACAGGTGAACACCGGGGAGCTGTTTTTT. Protein product: CASRVGQVNTGELFF.